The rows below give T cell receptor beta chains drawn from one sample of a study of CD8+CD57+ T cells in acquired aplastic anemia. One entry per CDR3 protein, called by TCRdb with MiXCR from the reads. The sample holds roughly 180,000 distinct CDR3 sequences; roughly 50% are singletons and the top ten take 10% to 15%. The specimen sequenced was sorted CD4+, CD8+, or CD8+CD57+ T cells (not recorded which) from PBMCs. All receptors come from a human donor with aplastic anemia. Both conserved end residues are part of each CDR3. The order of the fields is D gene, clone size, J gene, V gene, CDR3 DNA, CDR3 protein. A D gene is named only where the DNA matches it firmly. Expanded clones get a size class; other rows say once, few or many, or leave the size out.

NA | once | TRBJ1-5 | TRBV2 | TGTGCCAGCAGTGAAGCGCGGGAGGGCGAGCAGCCCCAGCATTTT | CASSEAREGEQPQHF
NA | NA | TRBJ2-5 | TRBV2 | TGTGCCAGCACCGAGAAAGAGACCCAGTACTTC | CASTEKETQYF
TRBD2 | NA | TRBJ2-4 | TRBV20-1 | TGCAGTGCTAGAGGTCTAACTAGCGGGGGGGTGACCAAAAACATTCAGTACTTC | CSARGLTSGGVTKNIQYF
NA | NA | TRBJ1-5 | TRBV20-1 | TGCAGTGCTAAGGGTCAGACCTTCGAGGATCAGCCCCAGCATTTT | CSAKGQTFEDQPQHF
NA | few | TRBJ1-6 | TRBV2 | TGTGCCACGAACGTCATCGGGAATTCACCCCTCCACTTT | CATNVIGNSPLHF
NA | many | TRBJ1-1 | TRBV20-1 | TGCAGTGCTAGAGATCCAGTGAGGGGTGAAGCTTTCTTT | CSARDPVRGEAFF
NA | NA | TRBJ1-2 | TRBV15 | TGTGCCACCTGGGGAGGCTATGGCTACACCTTC | CATWGGYGYTF
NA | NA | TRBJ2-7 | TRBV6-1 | TGTGCCAGCAGTGAAAGAATCTACGAGCAGTACTTC | CASSERIYEQYF
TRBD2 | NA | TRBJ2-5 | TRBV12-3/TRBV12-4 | TGTGCCAGCAGGTCTCCTAGCGGGGGGGTGTACCAAGAGACCCAGTACTTC | CASRSPSGGVYQETQYF
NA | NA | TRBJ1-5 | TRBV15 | TGTGCCACCAGCAGAGGACAATCCGTTAGCAATCAGCCCCAGCATTTT | CATSRGQSVSNQPQHF
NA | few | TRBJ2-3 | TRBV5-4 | TGTGCCAGCAGCATCAATAAGCGGAACACAGATACGCAGTATTTT | CASSINKRNTDTQYF
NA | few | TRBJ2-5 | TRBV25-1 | TGTGCCAGCAGTAGAAAGCCAGGGCTTGGGGAGACCCAGTACTTC | CASSRKPGLGETQYF
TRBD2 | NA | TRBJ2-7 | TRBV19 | TGTGCCAGTAGTGTGGGGACTAGCGGGACCTACGAGCAGTACTTC | CASSVGTSGTYEQYF
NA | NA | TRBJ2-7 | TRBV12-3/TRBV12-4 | TGTGCCAGCTGGGACGGCTACGAGCAGTACTTC | CASWDGYEQYF
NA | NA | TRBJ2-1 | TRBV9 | TGTGCCAGCAGCTCCGGGTGGTCCGAGCAGTTCTTC | CASSSGWSEQFF
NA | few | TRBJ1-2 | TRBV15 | TGTGCCACCAGCAGAGACCCACCCAGAGAGAACTATGGCTACACCTTC | CATSRDPPRENYGYTF
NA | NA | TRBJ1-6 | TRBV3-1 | TGTGCCAGCAAGGTGGGTGGGGGTTATAATTCACCCCTCCACTTT | CASKVGGGYNSPLHF
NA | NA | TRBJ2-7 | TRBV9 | TGTGCCAGCAGCCCCGGGGGGACAGGATTTCCCTGCGAGCAGTACTTC | CASSPGGTGFPCEQYF
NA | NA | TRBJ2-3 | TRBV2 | TGTGCCAGCTCACCACTCCAGGGGTCCACAGATACGCAGTATTTT | CASSPLQGSTDTQYF
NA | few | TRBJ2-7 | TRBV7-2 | TGTGCCAGCAGCCAGAGGGACGAGCAGTACTTC | CASSQRDEQYF
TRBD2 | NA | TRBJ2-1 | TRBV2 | TGTGCCAGCACCCGTCGACTAGCGGGATACAATGAGCAGTTCTTC | CASTRRLAGYNEQFF
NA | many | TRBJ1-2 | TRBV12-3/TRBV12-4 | TGTGCCAGCAGCCCTGGGAGGCGGGTGATGGGCTACACCTTC | CASSPGRRVMGYTF
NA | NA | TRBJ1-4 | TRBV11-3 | TGTGCCAGCAGCATGAGGACGGTCACGGGAGAAAAACTGTTTTTT | CASSMRTVTGEKLFF
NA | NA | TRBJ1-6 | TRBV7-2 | TGTGCCAGCAGCCTTGACCTTTGGCCCCTCCACTTT | CASSLDLWPLHF
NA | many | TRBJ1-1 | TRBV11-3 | TGTGCCAGCAGCCTAGACACCTACACTGAAGCTTTCTTT | CASSLDTYTEAFF
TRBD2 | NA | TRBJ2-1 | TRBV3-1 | TGTGCCAGCAGGGAGAGCGGGGGGGCCTACAATGAGCAGTTCTTC | CASRESGGAYNEQFF
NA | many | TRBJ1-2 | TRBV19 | TGTGCCAGTAGTACACCTCTAACTTCATATCCTACTAACTATGGCTACACCTTC | CASSTPLTSYPTNYGYTF
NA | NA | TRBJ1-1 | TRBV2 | TGTGCCAGCAGTCAATCCAGGCGAACTGAAGCTTTCTTT | CASSQSRRTEAFF
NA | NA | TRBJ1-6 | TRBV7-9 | TGTGCCAGCAGCGCCCACAGGGTGTCGGATTCACCCCTCCACTTT | CASSAHRVSDSPLHF
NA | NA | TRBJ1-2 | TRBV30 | TGTGCCTGGAGCCCCCAGAAATACACCTTC | CAWSPQKYTF
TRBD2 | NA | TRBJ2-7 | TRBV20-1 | TGCAGTGCTAGAGATCTAGCGGGGGGGGACTACGAGCAGTACTTC | CSARDLAGGDYEQYF
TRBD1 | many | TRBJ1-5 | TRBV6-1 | TGTGCCAGCAGGGGACAGGGAAGCAATCAGCCCCAGCATTTT | CASRGQGSNQPQHF
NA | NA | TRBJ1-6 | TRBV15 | TGTGCCACCAGCAGAGGATCGAATTCACCCCTCCACTTT | CATSRGSNSPLHF
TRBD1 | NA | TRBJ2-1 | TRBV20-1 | TGCAGTGCTAGAGAATGGACAGGGCTGGGTGAGCAGTTCTTC | CSAREWTGLGEQFF
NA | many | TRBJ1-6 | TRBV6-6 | TGTGCCAGCACCGCTCGACAGAGGTCACCCCTCCACTTT | CASTARQRSPLHF
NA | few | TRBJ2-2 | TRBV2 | TGTGCCAGCAGTGAACTAACAGGGCACGGGGAGCTGTTTTTT | CASSELTGHGELFF
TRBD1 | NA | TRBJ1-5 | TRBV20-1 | TGCAGTGCTTCTAAGGCGGGACAGGGTGTTCGGCCCCAGCATTTT | CSASKAGQGVRPQHF
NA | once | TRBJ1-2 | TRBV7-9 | TGTGCCAGCAGCCAAGGTGGCCAGGGCTACACCTTC | CASSQGGQGYTF
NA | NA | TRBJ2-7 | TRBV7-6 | TGTGCCAGCAGCCATGGGGACGAGCAGTACTTC | CASSHGDEQYF
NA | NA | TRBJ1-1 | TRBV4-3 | TGCGCCAGCAGCCACCCGGGACTGTGGAACACTGAAGCTTTCTTT | CASSHPGLWNTEAFF
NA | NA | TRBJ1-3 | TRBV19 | TGTGCCAGTAGTATGCTGGGGGCTGGAAACACCATATATTTT | CASSMLGAGNTIYF
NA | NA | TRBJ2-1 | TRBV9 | TGTGCCAGCAGCGTAGGGAGGGTCCAATACAATGAGCAGTTCTTC | CASSVGRVQYNEQFF
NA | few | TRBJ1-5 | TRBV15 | TGTGCCACCAGCAGGGGGTTGGATCAGCCCCAGCATTTT | CATSRGLDQPQHF
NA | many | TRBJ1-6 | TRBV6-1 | TGTGCCAGCAGTGAAAACTGGAATTCACCCCTCCACTTT | CASSENWNSPLHF
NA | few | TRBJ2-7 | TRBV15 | TGTGCCACCTCGACAACAACCTACGAGCAGTACTTC | CATSTTTYEQYF
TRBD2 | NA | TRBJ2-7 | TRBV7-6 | TGTGCCAGCAGCTTGCGGGAGGACTCCTACGAGCAGTACTTC | CASSLREDSYEQYF
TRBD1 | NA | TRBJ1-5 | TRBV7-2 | TGTGCCAGCAGAACAGGGGGGACGAATCAGCCCCAGCATTTT | CASRTGGTNQPQHF
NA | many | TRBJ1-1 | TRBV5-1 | TGCGCCAGCAGCTTGGGGTCGGATAACACTGAAGCTTTCTTT | CASSLGSDNTEAFF
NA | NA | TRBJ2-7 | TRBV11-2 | TGTGCCAGTAGTCACGGGTGGACAGCCCAAAGCTCCTACGAGCAGTACTTC | CASSHGWTAQSSYEQYF
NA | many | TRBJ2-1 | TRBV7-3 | TGTGCCAGCAGCTTACTCGGGAGCTCCTACAATGAGCAGTTCTTC | CASSLLGSSYNEQFF
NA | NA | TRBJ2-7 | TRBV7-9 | TGTGCCAGCAGCTTGGTGGCAGGGGGGACCTACGAGCAGTACTTC | CASSLVAGGTYEQYF
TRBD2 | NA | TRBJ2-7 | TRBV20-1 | TGCAGTGCTAGCCGGGCTAGCGGGAGCCACGAGCAGTACTTC | CSASRASGSHEQYF